What follows describes a single TCR beta chain. The sample's time point: pretreatment peripheral blood. The cohort comprised individuals with locally advanced or metastatic urothelial carcinoma. Pretreatment and on-treatment samples were taken, numbering 1 to 8 per patient. This record belongs to a study of PD-L1 blockade in urothelial cancer. Study-wide background: About 90% of the 29 patients were men who had bladder-origin urothelial cancer.

Only in-frame clones appear in the TCRdb table, and some are missing; sequencing was by immunoSEQ multiplex PCR. The table lists tens of thousands of clones, roughly 80% of them singletons. Sample: PBMCs, taken around atezolizumab (anti-PD-L1) treatment. The TCR sequence derives from a man aged 35 to 55 with urothelial cancer.

CDR3 protein: CASSYKGFRTEAFF. The DNA for the CDR3 is TGTGCCAGCAGTTACAAGGGGTTCCGGACTGAAGCTTTCTTT. V is TRBV6-5 and J is TRBJ1-1; D perhaps matches TRBD1 (5 bases). The CDR3 extends over 14 amino acids. Germline CDR1 is MNHEY and CDR2 is SVGAGI. V was trimmed by 2 bases and J by 5 bases, leaving 12 bases between them.